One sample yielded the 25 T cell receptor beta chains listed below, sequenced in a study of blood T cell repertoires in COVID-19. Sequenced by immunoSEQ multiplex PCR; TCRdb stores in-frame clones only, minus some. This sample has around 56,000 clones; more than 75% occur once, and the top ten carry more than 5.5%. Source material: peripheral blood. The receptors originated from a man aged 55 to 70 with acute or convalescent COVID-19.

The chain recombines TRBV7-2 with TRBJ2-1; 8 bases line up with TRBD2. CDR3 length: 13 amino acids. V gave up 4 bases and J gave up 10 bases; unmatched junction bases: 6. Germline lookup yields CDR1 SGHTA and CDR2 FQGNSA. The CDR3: CASSSGLVGEQFF. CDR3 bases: TGTGCCAGCAGCTCGGGACTAGTGGGAGAGCAGTTCTTC.

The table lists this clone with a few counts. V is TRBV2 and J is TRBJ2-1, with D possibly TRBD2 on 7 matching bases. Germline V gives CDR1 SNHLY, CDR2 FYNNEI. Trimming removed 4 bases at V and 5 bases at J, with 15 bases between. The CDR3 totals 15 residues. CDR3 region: CASSARRGRNNEQFF. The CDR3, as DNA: TGTGCCAGCAGTGCCCGGCGGGGGCGAAACAATGAGCAGTTCTTC.

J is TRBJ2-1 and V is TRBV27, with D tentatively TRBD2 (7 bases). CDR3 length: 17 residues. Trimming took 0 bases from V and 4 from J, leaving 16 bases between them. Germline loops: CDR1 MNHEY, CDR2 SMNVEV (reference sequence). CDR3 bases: TGTGCCAGCAGTTTATCTGAGTCCGGGGGGCCATACAATGAGCAGTTCTTC. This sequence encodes CASSLSESGGPYNEQFF.

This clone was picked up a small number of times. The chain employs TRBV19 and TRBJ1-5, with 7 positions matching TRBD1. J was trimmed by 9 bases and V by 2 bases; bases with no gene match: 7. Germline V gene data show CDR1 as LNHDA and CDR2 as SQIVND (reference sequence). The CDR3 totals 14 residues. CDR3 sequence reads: CASSISTGDPPQHF. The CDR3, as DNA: TGTGCCAGTAGTATAAGCACAGGGGACCCGCCCCAGCATTTT.

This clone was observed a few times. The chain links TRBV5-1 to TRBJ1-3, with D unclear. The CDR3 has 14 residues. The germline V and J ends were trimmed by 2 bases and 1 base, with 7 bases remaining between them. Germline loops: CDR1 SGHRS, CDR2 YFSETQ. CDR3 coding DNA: TGCGCCAGCAGCTTCGATCAGTCTGGAAACACCATATATTTT. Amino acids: CASSFDQSGNTIYF.

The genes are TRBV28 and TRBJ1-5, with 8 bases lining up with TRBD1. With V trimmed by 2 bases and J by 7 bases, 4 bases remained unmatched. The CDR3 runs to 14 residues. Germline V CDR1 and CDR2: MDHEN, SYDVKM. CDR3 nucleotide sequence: TGTGCCAGCAGTTTACAGGGGGCAGGACAGCCCCAGCATTTT. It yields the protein CASSLQGAGQPQHF.

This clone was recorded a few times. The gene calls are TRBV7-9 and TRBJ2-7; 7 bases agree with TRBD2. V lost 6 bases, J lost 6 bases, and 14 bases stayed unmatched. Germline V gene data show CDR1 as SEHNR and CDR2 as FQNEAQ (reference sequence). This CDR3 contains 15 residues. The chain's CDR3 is CASSPKEGGLGEQYF. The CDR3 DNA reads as TGTGCCAGCAGTCCCAAGGAGGGAGGGTTGGGCGAGCAGTACTTC.

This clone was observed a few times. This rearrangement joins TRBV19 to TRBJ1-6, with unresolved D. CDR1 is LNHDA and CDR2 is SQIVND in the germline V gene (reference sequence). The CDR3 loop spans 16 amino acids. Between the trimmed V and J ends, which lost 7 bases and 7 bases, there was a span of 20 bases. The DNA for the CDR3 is TGTGCCAGTACCATACAGCACCGTAAGCCCAATTCACCCCTCCACTTT. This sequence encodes CASTIQHRKPNSPLHF.

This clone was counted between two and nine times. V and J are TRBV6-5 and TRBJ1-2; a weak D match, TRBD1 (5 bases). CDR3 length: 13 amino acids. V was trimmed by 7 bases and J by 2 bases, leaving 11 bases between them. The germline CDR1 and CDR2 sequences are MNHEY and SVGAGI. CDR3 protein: CASTKDSNYGYTF. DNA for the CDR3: TGTGCCAGCACTAAAGACAGCAACTATGGCTACACCTTC.

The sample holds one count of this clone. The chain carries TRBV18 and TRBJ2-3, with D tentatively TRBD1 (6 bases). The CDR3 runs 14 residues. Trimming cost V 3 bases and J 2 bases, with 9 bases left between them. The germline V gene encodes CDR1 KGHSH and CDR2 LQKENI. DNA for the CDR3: TGTGCCAGCTCACCTTACAGGGCCACAGATACGCAGTATTTT. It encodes CASSPYRATDTQYF.

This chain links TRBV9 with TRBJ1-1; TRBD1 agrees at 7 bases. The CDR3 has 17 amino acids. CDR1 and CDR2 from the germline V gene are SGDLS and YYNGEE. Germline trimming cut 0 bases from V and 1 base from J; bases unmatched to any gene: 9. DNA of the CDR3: TGTGCCAGCAGCGTAGGCCCCCTGACAGGGAGGAACACTGAAGCTTTCTTT. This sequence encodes CASSVGPLTGRNTEAFF.

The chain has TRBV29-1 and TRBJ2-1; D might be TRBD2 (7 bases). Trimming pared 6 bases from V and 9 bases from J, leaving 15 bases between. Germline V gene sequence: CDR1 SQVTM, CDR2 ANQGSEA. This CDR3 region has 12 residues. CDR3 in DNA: TGCAGCGTCCTAACGGGGGGCCTTGAGCAGTTCTTC. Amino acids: CSVLTGGLEQFF.

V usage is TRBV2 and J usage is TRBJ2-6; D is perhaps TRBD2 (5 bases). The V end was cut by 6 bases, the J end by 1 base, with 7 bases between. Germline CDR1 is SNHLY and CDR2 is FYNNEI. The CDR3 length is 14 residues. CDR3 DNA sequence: TGTGCCAGCAGGTCGGGATCTGGGGCCAACGTCCTGACTTTC. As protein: CASRSGSGANVLTF.

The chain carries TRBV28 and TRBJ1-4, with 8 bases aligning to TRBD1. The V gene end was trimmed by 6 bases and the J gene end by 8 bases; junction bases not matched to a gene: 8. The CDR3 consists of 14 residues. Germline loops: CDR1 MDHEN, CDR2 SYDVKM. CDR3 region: CASSQTGVGEKLFF. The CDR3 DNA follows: TGTGCCAGCAGCCAGACAGGGGTCGGAGAAAAACTGTTTTTT.

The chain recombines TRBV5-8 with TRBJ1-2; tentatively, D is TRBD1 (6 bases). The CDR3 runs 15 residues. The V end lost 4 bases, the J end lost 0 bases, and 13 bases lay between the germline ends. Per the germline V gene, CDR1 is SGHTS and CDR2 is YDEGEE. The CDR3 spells CASSRNRATNYGYTF. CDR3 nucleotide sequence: TGTGCCAGCAGCAGAAACAGGGCGACTAACTATGGCTACACCTTC.

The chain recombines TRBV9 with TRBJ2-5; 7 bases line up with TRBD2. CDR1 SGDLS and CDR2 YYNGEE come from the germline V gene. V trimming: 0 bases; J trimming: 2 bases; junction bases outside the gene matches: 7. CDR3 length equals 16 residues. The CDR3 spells CASSVALGGEQETQYF. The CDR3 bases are TGTGCCAGCAGCGTAGCTCTGGGGGGGGAACAAGAGACCCAGTACTTC.

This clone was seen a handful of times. The CDR3 bases are TGTGCCAGCAGCTTAGGAGGGATGGAGACCCAGTACTTC. It is translated as CASSLGGMETQYF. The chain has TRBV11-2 and TRBJ2-5; a possible D gene is TRBD2 (5 bases). Germline V gene data show CDR1 as SGHAT and CDR2 as FQNNGV. The V and J ends lost 1 base and 5 bases respectively, with 8 bases between them. The CDR3 is 13 residues long.

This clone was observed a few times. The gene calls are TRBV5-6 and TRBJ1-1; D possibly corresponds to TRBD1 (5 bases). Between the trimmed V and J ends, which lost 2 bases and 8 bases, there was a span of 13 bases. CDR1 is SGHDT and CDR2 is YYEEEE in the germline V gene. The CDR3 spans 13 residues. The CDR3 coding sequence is TGTGCCAGCAGCTTTCAGCCCAGGGTAGAAGCTTTCTTT. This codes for CASSFQPRVEAFF.

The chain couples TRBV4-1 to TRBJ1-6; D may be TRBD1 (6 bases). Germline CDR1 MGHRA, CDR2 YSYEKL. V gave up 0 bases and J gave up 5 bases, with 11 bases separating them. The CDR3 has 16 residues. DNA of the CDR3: TGCGCCAGCAGCCAAGAGGGGGCCAGTAATAATTCACCCCTCCACTTT. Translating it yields CASSQEGASNNSPLHF.

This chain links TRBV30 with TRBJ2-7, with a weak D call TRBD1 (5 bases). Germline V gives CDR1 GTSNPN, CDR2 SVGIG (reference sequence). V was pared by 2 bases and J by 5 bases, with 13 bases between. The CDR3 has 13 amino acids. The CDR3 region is CAWSPQGTDEQYF. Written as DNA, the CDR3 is TGTGCCTGGAGTCCGCAGGGAACAGACGAGCAGTACTTC. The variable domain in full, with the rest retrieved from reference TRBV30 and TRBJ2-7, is SQTIHQWPATLVQPVGSPLSLECTVEGTSNPNLYWYRQAAGRGLQLLFYSVGIGQISSEVPQNLSASRPQDRQFILSSKKLLLSDSGFYLCAWSPQGTDEQYFGPGTRLTVT.

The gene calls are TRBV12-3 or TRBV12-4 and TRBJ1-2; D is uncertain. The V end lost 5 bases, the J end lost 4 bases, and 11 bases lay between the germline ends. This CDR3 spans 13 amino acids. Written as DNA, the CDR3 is TGTGCCAGCAGTCCTAATTACCTCTATGGCTACACCTTC. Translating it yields CASSPNYLYGYTF.

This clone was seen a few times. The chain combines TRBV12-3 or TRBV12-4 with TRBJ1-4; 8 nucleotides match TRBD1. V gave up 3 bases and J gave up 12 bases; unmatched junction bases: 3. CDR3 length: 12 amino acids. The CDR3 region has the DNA TGTGCCAGCAGTTTTGGACAGGGTCAACTGTTTTTT. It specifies CASSFGQGQLFF.

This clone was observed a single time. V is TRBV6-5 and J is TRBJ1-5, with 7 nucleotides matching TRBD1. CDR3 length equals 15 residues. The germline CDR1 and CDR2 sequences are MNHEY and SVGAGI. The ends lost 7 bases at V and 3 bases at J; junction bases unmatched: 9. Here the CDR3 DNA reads TGTGCCAGCATCGTCCAGGGGGAGGCCAATCAGCCCCAGCATTTT. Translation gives CASIVQGEANQPQHF.

Written as DNA, the CDR3 is TGTGCCAGCAGCCCGCTAGCGGGGGGGGGAGATACGCAGTATTTT. Protein product: CASSPLAGGGDTQYF. This rearrangement joins TRBV3-1 (or the pseudogene TRBV3-2) to TRBJ2-3; TRBD2 aligns across 12 bases. Germline loops: CDR1 LGHDT, CDR2 YNNKEL (reference sequence). Unmatched junction bases numbered 4, after V lost 4 bases and J lost 5 bases. This CDR3 has 15 amino acids.

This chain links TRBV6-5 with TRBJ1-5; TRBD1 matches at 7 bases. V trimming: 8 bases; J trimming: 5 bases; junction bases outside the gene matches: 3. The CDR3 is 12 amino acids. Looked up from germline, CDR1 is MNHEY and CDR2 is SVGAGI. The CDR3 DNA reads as TGTGCCAGCGGGGACAGAGATCAGCCCCAGCATTTT. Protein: CASGDRDQPQHF.